Listed here are 14 T cell receptor beta chains from one sample, sequenced in a study of shared clonotypes between healthy human individuals. The protocol was immunoSEQ multiplex PCR, while the TCRdb copy is restricted to in-frame clones and leaves out a portion. There are just over 2,000,000 clones in the sample; roughly 94% occur only once, and about 0.13% lies in the top ten. The specimen sequenced was naive CD4+ T cells sorted from blood. The subset here: CD45RA+ positively selected. The receptors were sampled from a young man in good health.

The rearrangement uses TRBV6-6 and TRBJ2-7; 8 bases match TRBD1. The length of the CDR3 is 15 residues. Germline loops: CDR1 MNHNY, CDR2 SVGAGI (reference sequence). V trimming: 5 bases; J trimming: 0 bases; junction bases outside the gene matches: 6. The CDR3 nucleotides read TGTGCCAGCAGTCAAGGACAGGGAGGCTCCTACGAGCAGTACTTC. Translated, it gives CASSQGQGGSYEQYF.

The chain combines TRBV5-1 with TRBJ2-7; 8 nucleotides align to TRBD1. The CDR3 length is 15 residues. V shed 4 bases, J shed 3 bases, and the junction held 9 bases outside the gene matches. Per the germline V gene, CDR1 is SGHRS and CDR2 is YFSETQ. The CDR3 loop reads CASSLGTGVHYEQYF. CDR3 DNA sequence: TGCGCCAGCAGCCTCGGGACAGGAGTCCACTACGAGCAGTACTTC.

Note on this clone: Other nucleotide sequences from this sample produce the same CDR3. V gene TRBV18 combines with J gene TRBJ2-5, with a possible D match to TRBD2 (6 bases). V shed 3 bases and J shed 4 bases, with 12 bases lying between them. This CDR3 contains 14 residues. Germline V gene data show CDR1 as KGHSH and CDR2 as LQKENI. The CDR3 loop is CASSPLRGGETQYF. DNA for the CDR3: TGTGCCAGCTCACCTCTAAGGGGAGGAGAGACCCAGTACTTC.

The chain links TRBV5-6 to TRBJ1-1; 9 positions agree with TRBD1. Germline lookup yields CDR1 SGHDT and CDR2 YYEEEE. The CDR3 extends over 14 amino acids. The junction had 6 bases not matched to a gene; V was cut back by 3 bases and J by 6 bases. Here the CDR3 DNA reads TGTGCCAGCAGCTACAGGGGGCAATTCGCTGAAGCTTTCTTT. This translates into CASSYRGQFAEAFF.

This clone was recorded only once. The V gene is TRBV11-2, the J gene TRBJ2-7; D is uncertain. This CDR3 region has 14 residues. Per the germline V gene, CDR1 is SGHAT and CDR2 is FQNNGV. V gave up 2 bases and J gave up 5 bases, with 13 bases separating them. CDR3 residues: CASSLFLTVNEQYF. The CDR3 DNA sequence: TGTGCCAGCAGCTTATTTCTAACGGTTAACGAGCAGTACTTC.

The chain recombines TRBV28 with TRBJ1-1; no clear D gene. CDR3 length: 12 residues. In germline, CDR1 is MDHEN, CDR2 SYDVKM. V was pared by 6 bases and J by 4 bases, with 9 bases between. The CDR3 reads CASRSGSTEAFF. The CDR3 nucleotides read TGTGCCAGCAGGAGTGGGAGCACTGAAGCTTTCTTT.

The chain recombines TRBV5-1 with TRBJ2-2, with TRBD1 as a possible D gene (5 bases). CDR1 and CDR2 from the germline V gene are SGHRS and YFSETQ. The CDR3 is 14 amino acids. V shed 0 bases and J shed 3 bases, with 6 bases lying between them. CDR3 in amino acids: CASSLGQYTGELFF. In DNA form, the CDR3 reads TGCGCCAGCAGCTTGGGACAGTACACCGGGGAGCTGTTTTTT.

The CDR3 spells CASRQKNTEAFF. CDR3 DNA: TGTGCCAGCAGACAAAAGAACACTGAAGCTTTCTTT. V gene TRBV28 combines with J gene TRBJ1-1; D is ambiguous. V lost 6 bases and J lost 1, with 6 bases in between. This CDR3 has 12 amino acids. The germline V gene encodes CDR1 MDHEN and CDR2 SYDVKM. Using reference TRBV28 and TRBJ1-1 for the parts outside the CDR3, the full variable domain is DVKVTQSSRYLVKRTGEKVFLECVQDMDHENMFWYRQDPGLGLRLIYFSYDVKMKEKGDIPEGYSVSREKKERFSLILESASTNQTSMYLCASRQKNTEAFFGQGTRLTVV.

The chain combines TRBV19 with TRBJ2-4, with D possibly being TRBD1 (6 bases). The CDR3 has 13 residues. The V end lost 4 bases, the J end lost 6 bases, and 10 bases lay between the germline ends. Germline-derived CDR1 and CDR2 are LNHDA and SQIVND (reference sequence). CDR3: CASSKQGGNIQYF. The DNA of the CDR3 is TGTGCCAGTAGTAAACAGGGTGGAAACATTCAGTACTTC.

V gene TRBV28 combines with J gene TRBJ1-4; D uncertain. V lost 4 bases, J lost 2 bases, and 8 bases lay in between. This CDR3 contains 14 residues. Germline CDR1 and CDR2: MDHEN and SYDVKM. As DNA, the CDR3 is TGTGCCAGCAGTTCGTCGGACACTAATGAAAAACTGTTTTTT. Amino acids: CASSSSDTNEKLFF.

This clone was recorded once. The chain joins TRBV19 to TRBJ1-2; D perhaps matches TRBD1 (6 bases). The CDR3 sequence is 13 residues long. Trimming cost V 5 bases and J 5 bases, with 12 bases left between them. CDR1 is LNHDA and CDR2 is SQIVND in the germline V gene (reference sequence). The CDR3 sequence: CASSSPQGYGYTF. The CDR3 nucleotides are TGTGCCAGTAGTTCACCACAGGGATATGGCTACACCTTC.

This chain connects TRBV5-1 to TRBJ2-5; D gene unclear. The J call may be wrong; the DNA end is better matched by TRBJ2-7. Germline V gives CDR1 SGHRS, CDR2 YFSETQ. The length of the CDR3 is 16 residues. CDR3 DNA: TGCGCCAGCAGCCGAACCTCAAACATACCCTGGGCCGAGCAGTACTTC. The encoded protein is CASSRTSNIPWAEQYF.

The V gene is TRBV19, the J gene TRBJ1-1; 7 bases fit TRBD1. With V trimmed by 6 bases and J by 0 bases, 4 bases remained unmatched. The CDR3 is made up of 14 amino acids. Germline CDR1 is LNHDA and CDR2 is SQIVND (reference sequence). CDR3 residues: CASSPTGLNTEAFF. The CDR3 DNA sequence: TGTGCCAGTAGCCCGACAGGGTTGAACACTGAAGCTTTCTTT.

With respect to this clone: This sample includes further DNA sequences coding for the same CDR3. This CDR3 is CAWSVRRNTEAFF. In DNA, the CDR3 is TGTGCCTGGAGTGTCCGGAGGAACACTGAAGCTTTCTTT. J is TRBJ1-1 and V is TRBV30; the D is unclear. Trimming shortened V by 0 bases and J by 1 base, and 6 bases separated the two germline ends. CDR3 length: 13 amino acids. The V gene's germline CDR1 is GTSNPN and CDR2 SVGIG (reference sequence). Supplemented by reference TRBV30 and TRBJ1-1, the full variable domain reads SQTIHQWPATLVQPVGSPLSLECTVEGTSNPNLYWYRQAAGRGLQLLFYSVGIGQISSEVPQNLSASRPQDRQFILSSKKLLLSDSGFYLCAWSVRRNTEAFFGQGTRLTVV.